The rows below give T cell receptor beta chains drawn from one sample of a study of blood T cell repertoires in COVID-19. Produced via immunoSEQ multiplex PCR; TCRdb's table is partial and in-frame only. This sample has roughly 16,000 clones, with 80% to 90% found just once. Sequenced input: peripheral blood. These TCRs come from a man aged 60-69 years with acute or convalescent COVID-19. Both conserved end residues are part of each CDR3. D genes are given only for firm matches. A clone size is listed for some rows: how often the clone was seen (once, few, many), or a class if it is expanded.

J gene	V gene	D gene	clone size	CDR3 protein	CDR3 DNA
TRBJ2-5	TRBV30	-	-	CAWSYPDRRGTQYF	TGTGCCTGGAGTTACCCCGACAGGCGCGGGACCCAGTACTTC
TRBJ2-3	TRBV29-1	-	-	CSVALPTGSDTQYF	TGCAGCGTTGCATTACCCACAGGTTCCGATACGCAGTATTTT
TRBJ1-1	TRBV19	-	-	CASSSQRAPNTEAFF	TGTGCCAGTAGTTCCCAGAGGGCACCGAACACTGAAGCTTTCTTT
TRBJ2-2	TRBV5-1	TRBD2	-	CASSPRLAGNTGELFF	TGCGCCAGCAGCCCTAGACTAGCGGGGAACACCGGGGAGCTGTTTTTT
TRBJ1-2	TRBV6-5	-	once	CASRGGQFGGYTF	TGTGCCAGCAGGGGAGGACAATTTGGAGGCTACACCTTC
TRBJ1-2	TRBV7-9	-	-	CASAVMGEGYGYTF	TGTGCCAGCGCCGTGATGGGGGAGGGCTATGGCTACACCTTC
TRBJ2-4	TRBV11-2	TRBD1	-	CASSLRDSSLAKNIQYF	TGTGCCAGCAGCCTCCGGGACAGCAGTCTAGCCAAAAACATTCAGTACTTC
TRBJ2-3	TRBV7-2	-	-	CASSLGLAYTDTQYF	TGTGCCAGCAGCTTAGGGCTAGCGTACACAGATACGCAGTATTTT
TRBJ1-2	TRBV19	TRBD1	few	CASSPMDRAYGYTF	TGTGCCAGTAGTCCCATGGACAGGGCCTATGGCTACACCTTC
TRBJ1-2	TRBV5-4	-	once	CASSLEWTPSYGYTF	TGTGCCAGCAGCTTGGAATGGACACCTTCTTATGGCTACACCTTC
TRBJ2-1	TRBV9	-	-	CASSVVDRPNEQFF	TGTGCCAGCAGCGTAGTTGACAGACCCAATGAGCAGTTCTTC
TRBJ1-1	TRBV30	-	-	CAWSTGIGTEAFF	TGTGCCTGGAGTACAGGGATAGGCACTGAAGCTTTCTTT
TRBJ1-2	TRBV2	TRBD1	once	CASSAGGPNPYGYTF	TGTGCCAGCAGTGCAGGGGGCCCTAACCCCTATGGCTACACCTTC
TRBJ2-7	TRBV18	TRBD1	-	CASSPQGAFNEQYF	TGTGCCAGCTCACCCCAGGGGGCTTTTAACGAGCAGTACTTC